Sequencing of this T cell receptor beta chain was carried out in a study of human T cells and chemical hapten exposure. Study-wide background: Chiefly female patients presented with alopecia areata, totalis or universalis.

Time point denoted: pre-sensitization, week 0. Indicated treatment: therapeutic diphenylcyclopropenone sensitization with weekly scalp DPC. Phlebotomy was performed prior to application of every patch test. Extraction yielded total RNA from whole blood (unfractionated). TCRdb re-called the RACE reads through MiXCR, storing one row per CDR3 protein. The table lists about 80,000 distinct CDR3 sequences, 12% to 15% of them singletons. Germline loops: CDR1 DFQATT, CDR2 SNEGSKA (reference sequence). The CDR3 covers 14 residues. V dropped 6 bases and J dropped 3; count of bases not matched to a gene: 3. Specimen: whole blood, collected in connection with sensitization to the hapten diphenylcyclopropenone (DPC). The receptor comes from a woman between 50 and 59 years old with alopecia areata. Some clones in this sample may be carry-over from other donors' samples. This chain links TRBV20-1 with TRBJ2-2, with 11 bases that match TRBD1. The CDR3 region has the DNA TGCAGTGCAGAGGGACAGGGGGACACCGGGGAGCTGTTTTTT. This encodes CSAEGQGDTGELFF.